The present T cell receptor beta chain was sequenced within a study of blood T cell repertoires in COVID-19. About the research overall: Specimens from acute and convalescent COVID-19 originated in the United States, Italy and Spain.

As originally analysed: Amplification with reference gene primers provided the estimates of nucleated cell counts. Repertoires were generated with immunoSEQ multiplex PCR, while TCRdb's copy carries only in-frame clones and drops some. The D gene and trimming were derived from the DNA, and the V and J assignments and clone size from that table. In the table there are under 25,000 clones, roughly 80% of which are singletons. The CDR3 has 14 residues. V shed 5 bases, J shed 5 bases, and the junction held 5 bases outside the gene matches. Germline loops: CDR1 MNHEY, CDR2 SVGAGI. The clonotype comes from an elderly woman with acute or convalescent COVID-19. This sequence joins TRBV6-5 and TRBJ1-1, with TRBD1 identical over 10 bases. What was sequenced was peripheral blood. The CDR3 nucleotides read TGTGCCAGCAGTCCTGACAGGGGGCAGACTGAAGCTTTCTTT. This gives the protein CASSPDRGQTEAFF.